This TCR beta chain was observed in a study of blood T cell repertoires in COVID-19. Study-wide background: Sites in the United States, Italy and Spain provided acute and convalescent COVID-19 samples. Sample material is recorded as cDNA or gDNA derived from T cells, B-cell-depleted T cells, or PBMCs.

Per the original data handling: Estimates of nucleated cell counts were drawn from the amplification of reference gene primers. The method was immunoSEQ multiplex PCR; TCRdb's version includes in-frame clones alone and lacks a portion of them. V, J and clone size are taken as reported in that table, and D and trimming were inferred from the DNA itself. The sample has around 34,000 clones; about 80% are singletons. Per the germline V gene, CDR1 is SGDLS and CDR2 is YYNGEE. V gave up 0 bases and J gave up 4 bases, with 10 bases separating them. The CDR3 runs to 15 residues. The sequenced material came from peripheral blood. The V call is TRBV9, the J call TRBJ2-2; D gene uncertain. The TCR comes from a middle-aged man with acute or convalescent COVID-19. CDR3 nucleotides: TGTGCCAGCAGCGTAGACTCGGGTTTCACCGGGGAGCTGTTTTTT. As protein: CASSVDSGFTGELFF.